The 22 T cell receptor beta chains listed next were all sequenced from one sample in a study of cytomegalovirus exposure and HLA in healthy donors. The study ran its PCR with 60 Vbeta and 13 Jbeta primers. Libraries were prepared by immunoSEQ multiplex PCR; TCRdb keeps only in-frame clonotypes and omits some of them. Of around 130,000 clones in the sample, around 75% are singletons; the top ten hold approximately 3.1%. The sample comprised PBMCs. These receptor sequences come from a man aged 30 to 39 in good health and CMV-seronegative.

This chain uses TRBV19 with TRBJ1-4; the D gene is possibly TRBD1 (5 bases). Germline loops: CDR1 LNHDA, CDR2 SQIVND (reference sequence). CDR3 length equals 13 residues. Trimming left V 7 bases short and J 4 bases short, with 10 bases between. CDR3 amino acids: CASKGMINEKLFF. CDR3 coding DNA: TGTGCCAGTAAGGGGATGATTAATGAAAAACTGTTTTTT. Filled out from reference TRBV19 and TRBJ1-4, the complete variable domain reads DGGITQSPKYLFRKEGQNVTLSCEQNLNHDAMYWYRQDPGQGLRLIYYSQIVNDFQKGDIAEGYSVSREKKESFPLTVTSAQKNPTAFYLCASKGMINEKLFFGSGTQLSVL.

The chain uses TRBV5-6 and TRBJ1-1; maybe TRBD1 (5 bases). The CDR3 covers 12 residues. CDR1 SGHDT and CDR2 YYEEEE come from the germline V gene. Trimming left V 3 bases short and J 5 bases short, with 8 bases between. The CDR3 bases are TGTGCCAGCAGCTGGGGGGGAACTGAAGCTTTCTTT. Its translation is CASSWGGTEAFF. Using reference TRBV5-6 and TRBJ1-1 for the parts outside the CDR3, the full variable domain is DAGVTQSPTHLIKTRGQQVTLRCSPKSGHDTVSWYQQALGQGPQFIFQYYEEEERQRGNFPDRFSGHQFPNYSSELNVNALLLGDSALYLCASSWGGTEAFFGQGTRLTVV.

The DNA of the CDR3 is TGTGCCAGCAGCCAAGAACAATGGCCAGGGCGGAATTCACCCCTCCACTTT. Its translation is CASSQEQWPGRNSPLHF. The J gene is TRBJ1-6, the V gene TRBV4-2, with a tentative D call TRBD1 (5 bases). Trimming left V 0 bases short and J 7 bases short, with 16 bases between. The germline CDR1 and CDR2 sequences are LGHNA and YNFKEQ. This CDR3 is 17 amino acids long.

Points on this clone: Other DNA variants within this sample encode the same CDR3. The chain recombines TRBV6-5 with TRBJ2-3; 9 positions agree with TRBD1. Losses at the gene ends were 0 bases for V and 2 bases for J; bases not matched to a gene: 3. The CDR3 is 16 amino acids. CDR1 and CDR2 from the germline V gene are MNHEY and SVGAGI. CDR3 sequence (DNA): TGTGCCAGCAGTTACTCCGGGACAGGGATCACAGATACGCAGTATTTT. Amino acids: CASSYSGTGITDTQYF.

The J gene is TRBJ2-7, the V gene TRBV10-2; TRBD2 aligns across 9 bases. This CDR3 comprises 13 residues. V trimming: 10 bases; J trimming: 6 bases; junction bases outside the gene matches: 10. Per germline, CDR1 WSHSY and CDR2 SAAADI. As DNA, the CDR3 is TGCGCCACATCCATAGCGGGGGAGGGCGAGCAGTACTTC. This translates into CATSIAGEGEQYF.

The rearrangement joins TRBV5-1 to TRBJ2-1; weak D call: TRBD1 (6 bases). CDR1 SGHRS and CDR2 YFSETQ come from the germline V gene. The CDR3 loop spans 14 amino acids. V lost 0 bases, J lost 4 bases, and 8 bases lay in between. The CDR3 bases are TGCGCCAGCAGCTTGGGAAGGGGGTACAATGAGCAGTTCTTC. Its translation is CASSLGRGYNEQFF.

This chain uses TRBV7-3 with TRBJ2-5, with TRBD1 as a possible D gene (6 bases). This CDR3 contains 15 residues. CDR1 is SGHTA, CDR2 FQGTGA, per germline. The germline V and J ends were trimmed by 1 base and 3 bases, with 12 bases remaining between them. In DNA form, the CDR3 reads TGTGCCAGCAGCTTAATGGGACATCGTGAAGAGACCCAGTACTTC. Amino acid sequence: CASSLMGHREETQYF.

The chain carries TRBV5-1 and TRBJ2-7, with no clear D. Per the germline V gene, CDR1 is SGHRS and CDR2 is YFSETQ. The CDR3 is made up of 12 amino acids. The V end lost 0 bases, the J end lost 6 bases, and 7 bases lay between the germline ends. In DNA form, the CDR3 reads TGCGCCAGCAGCTTGGACAGCCCCGAGCAGTACTTC. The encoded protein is CASSLDSPEQYF.

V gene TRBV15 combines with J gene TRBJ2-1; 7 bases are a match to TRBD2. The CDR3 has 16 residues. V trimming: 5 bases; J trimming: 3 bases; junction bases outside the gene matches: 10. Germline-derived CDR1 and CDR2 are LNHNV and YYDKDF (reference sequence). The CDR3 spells CATSAQTGGGYNEQFF. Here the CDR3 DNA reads TGTGCCACCAGCGCCCAAACTGGCGGGGGCTACAATGAGCAGTTCTTC.

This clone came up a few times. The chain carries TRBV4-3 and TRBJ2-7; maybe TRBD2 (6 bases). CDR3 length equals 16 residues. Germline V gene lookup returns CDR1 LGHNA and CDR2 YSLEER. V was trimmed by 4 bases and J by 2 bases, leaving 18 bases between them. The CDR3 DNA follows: TGCGCCAGCAGCCTGGATTTGGGAGGTCCCCCCTACGAGCAGTACTTC. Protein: CASSLDLGGPPYEQYF.

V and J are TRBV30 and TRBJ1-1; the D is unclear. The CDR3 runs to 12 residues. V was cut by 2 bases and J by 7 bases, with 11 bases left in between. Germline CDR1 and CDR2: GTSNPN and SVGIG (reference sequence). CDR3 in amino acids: CAWSRGAGEAFF. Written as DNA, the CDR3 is TGTGCCTGGAGTCGGGGAGCGGGTGAAGCTTTCTTT.

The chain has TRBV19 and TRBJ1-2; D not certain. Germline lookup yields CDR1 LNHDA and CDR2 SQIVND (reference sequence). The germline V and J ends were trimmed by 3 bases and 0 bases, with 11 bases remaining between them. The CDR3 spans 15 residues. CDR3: CASSIFRGSNYGYTF. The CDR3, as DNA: TGTGCCAGTAGTATCTTTCGCGGATCTAACTATGGCTACACCTTC.

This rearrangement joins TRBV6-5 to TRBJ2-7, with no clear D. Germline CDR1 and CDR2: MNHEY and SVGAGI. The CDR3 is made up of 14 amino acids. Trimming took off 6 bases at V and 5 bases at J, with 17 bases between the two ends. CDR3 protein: CASRPQAYSNEQYF. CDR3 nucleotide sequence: TGTGCCAGCAGACCGCAGGCCTACAGTAACGAGCAGTACTTC.

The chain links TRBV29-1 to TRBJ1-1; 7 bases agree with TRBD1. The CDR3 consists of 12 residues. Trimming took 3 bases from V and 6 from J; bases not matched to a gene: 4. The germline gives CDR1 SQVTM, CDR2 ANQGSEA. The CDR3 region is CSVDQGGAEAFF. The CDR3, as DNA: TGCAGCGTTGATCAGGGGGGCGCTGAAGCTTTCTTT.

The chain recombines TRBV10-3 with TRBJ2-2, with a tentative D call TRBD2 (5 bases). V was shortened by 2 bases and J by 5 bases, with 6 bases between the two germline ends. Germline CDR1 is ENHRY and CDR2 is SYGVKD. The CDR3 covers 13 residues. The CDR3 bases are TGTGCCATCAGTGAGGAGGGAACCGGGGAGCTGTTTTTT. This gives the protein CAISEEGTGELFF.

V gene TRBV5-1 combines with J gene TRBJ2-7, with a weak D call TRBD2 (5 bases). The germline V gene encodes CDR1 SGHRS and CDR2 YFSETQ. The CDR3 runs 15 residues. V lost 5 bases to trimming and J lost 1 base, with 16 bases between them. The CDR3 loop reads CASSPRESPSYEQYF. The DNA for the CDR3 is TGCGCCAGCAGTCCGAGGGAGTCCCCTTCCTACGAGCAGTACTTC. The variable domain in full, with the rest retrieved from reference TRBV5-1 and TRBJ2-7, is KAGVTQTPRYLIKTRGQQVTLSCSPISGHRSVSWYQQTPGQGLQFLFEYFSETQRNKGNFPGRFSGRQFSNSRSEMNVSTLELGDSALYLCASSPRESPSYEQYFGPGTRLTVT.

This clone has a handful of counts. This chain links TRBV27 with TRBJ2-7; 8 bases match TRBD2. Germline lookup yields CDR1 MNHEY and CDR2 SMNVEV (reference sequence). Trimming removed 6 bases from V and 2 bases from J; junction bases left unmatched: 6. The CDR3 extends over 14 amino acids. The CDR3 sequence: CASRFRGGPYEQYF. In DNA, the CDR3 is TGTGCCAGCAGATTTCGGGGGGGACCCTACGAGCAGTACTTC.

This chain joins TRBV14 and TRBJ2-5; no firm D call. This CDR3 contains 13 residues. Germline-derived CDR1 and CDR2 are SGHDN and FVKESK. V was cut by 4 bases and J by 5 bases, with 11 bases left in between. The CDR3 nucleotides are TGTGCCAGCAGCCGCGACTCATGGGAGACCCAGTACTTC. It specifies CASSRDSWETQYF.

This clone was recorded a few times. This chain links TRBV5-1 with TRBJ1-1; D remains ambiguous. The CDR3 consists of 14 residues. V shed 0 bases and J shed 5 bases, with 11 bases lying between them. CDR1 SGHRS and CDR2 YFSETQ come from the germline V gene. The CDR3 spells CASSLAQAWTEAFF. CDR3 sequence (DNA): TGCGCCAGCAGCTTGGCGCAGGCCTGGACTGAAGCTTTCTTT.

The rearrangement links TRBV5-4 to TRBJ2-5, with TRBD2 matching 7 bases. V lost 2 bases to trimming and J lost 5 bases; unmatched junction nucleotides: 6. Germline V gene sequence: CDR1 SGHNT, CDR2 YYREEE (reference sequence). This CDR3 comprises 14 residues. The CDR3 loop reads CASSFGGSVETQYF. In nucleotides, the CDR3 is TGTGCCAGCAGCTTTGGCGGGAGTGTGGAGACCCAGTACTTC.

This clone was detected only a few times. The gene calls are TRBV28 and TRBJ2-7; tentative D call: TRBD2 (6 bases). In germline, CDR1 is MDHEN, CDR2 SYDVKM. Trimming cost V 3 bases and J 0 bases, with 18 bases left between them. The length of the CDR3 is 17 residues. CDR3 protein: CASSFGSAGRSSYEQYF. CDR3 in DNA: TGTGCCAGCAGTTTCGGATCCGCGGGAAGGAGCTCCTACGAGCAGTACTTC. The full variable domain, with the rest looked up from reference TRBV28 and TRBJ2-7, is DVKVTQSSRYLVKRTGEKVFLECVQDMDHENMFWYRQDPGLGLRLIYFSYDVKMKEKGDIPEGYSVSREKKERFSLILESASTNQTSMYLCASSFGSAGRSSYEQYFGPGTRLTVT.

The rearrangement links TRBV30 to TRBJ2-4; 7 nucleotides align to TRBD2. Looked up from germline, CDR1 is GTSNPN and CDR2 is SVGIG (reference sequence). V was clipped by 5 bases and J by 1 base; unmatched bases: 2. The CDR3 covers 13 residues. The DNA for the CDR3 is TGTGCCTGGGGGGGGGTCGCCAAAAACATTCAGTACTTC. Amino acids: CAWGGVAKNIQYF.